A single sample gave rise to the 14 T cell receptor beta chains below, sequenced in a study of CD8+ T cells in alopecia areata. Extracted RNA was reverse transcribed into cDNA, the sequencing template. The method was immunoSEQ multiplex PCR; TCRdb's version includes in-frame clones alone and lacks a portion of them. The sample records roughly 140,000 clones, 40% to 65% being singletons. Sequencing was performed on CD4+ T cells sorted from blood, taken at week 0. These receptors were obtained from a human donor with alopecia areata.

This sequence joins TRBV28 and TRBJ1-1; D might be TRBD1 (6 bases). Trimming pared 7 bases from V and 2 bases from J, leaving 17 bases between. Germline CDR1 is MDHEN and CDR2 is SYDVKM. The CDR3 is made up of 15 amino acids. The CDR3: CASTRAGTLNTEAFF. The CDR3 DNA reads TGTGCCAGCACCCGGGCCGGGACACTCAACACTGAAGCTTTCTTT.

The chain is built from TRBV9 and TRBJ1-4, with a tentative D call TRBD1 (5 bases). The CDR3 is made up of 13 amino acids. Trimming took 0 bases from V and 10 from J, leaving 10 bases between them. CDR1 and CDR2 from the germline V gene are SGDLS and YYNGEE. The CDR3 sequence: CASSVAQGGKLFF. The CDR3 coding sequence is TGTGCCAGCAGCGTAGCTCAGGGAGGAAAACTGTTTTTT.

This clone has only a few counts. CDR3 sequence reads: CAWSVKSILRTPQHF. CDR3 DNA: TGTGCCTGGAGTGTAAAAAGTATCCTCCGAACCCCCCAGCATTTT. V is TRBV30 and J is TRBJ1-5; unclear D gene. The V gene's germline CDR1 is GTSNPN and CDR2 SVGIG (reference sequence). The CDR3 loop spans 15 amino acids. Trimming pared 0 bases from V and 10 bases from J, leaving 19 bases between.

The CDR3 sequence is CASSTQDRGTTQETQYF. The CDR3 DNA reads as TGTGCCAGCAGCACTCAGGACAGGGGAACAACCCAAGAGACCCAGTACTTC. The V gene is TRBV21-1, the J gene TRBJ2-5; the table's D gene call, TRBD1, was not cross checked with the DNA. TRBV21-1 corresponds to a pseudogene. The length of the CDR3 is 17 residues.

The chain uses TRBV19 and TRBJ2-3; no clear D. The length of the CDR3 is 13 residues. V lost 7 bases to trimming and J lost 1 base, with 9 bases between them. Germline-derived CDR1 and CDR2 are LNHDA and SQIVND (reference sequence). CDR3: CASNPGGTDTQYF. The CDR3 nucleotides read TGTGCCAGTAACCCTGGAGGCACAGATACGCAGTATTTT.

CDR3 in DNA: TGTGCCAGCTCGTGGAGCTCCTACGAGCAGTACTTC. Translated: CASSWSSYEQYF. V usage is TRBV2 and J usage is TRBJ2-7; no firm D call. The CDR3 extends over 12 amino acids. Trimming left V 8 bases short and J 0 bases short, with 8 bases between. CDR1 is SNHLY and CDR2 is FYNNEI in the germline V gene.

The J gene is TRBJ2-2, the V gene TRBV27; the D is unclear. Looked up from germline, CDR1 is MNHEY and CDR2 is SMNVEV (reference sequence). The CDR3 covers 15 residues. Trimming stripped 5 bases from V and 0 bases from J, with 10 bases between. The CDR3 sequence: CASSLQPSNTGELFF. The CDR3 DNA reads TGTGCCAGCAGTCTACAGCCATCGAACACCGGGGAGCTGTTTTTT.

The chain employs TRBV7-9 and TRBJ2-2; D uncertain. The germline V and J ends were trimmed by 6 bases and 6 bases, with 11 bases remaining between them. The CDR3 loop spans 13 amino acids. The germline gives CDR1 SEHNR, CDR2 FQNEAQ (reference sequence). CDR3 amino acids: CASSGKTAGELFF. CDR3 DNA sequence: TGTGCCAGCAGTGGGAAGACGGCCGGGGAGCTGTTTTTT.

This sequence joins TRBV5-4 and TRBJ1-1; perhaps TRBD1 as D (5 bases). CDR1 SGHNT and CDR2 YYREEE come from the germline V gene (reference sequence). This CDR3 has 14 residues. V lost 6 bases and J lost 1, with 13 bases in between. The CDR3 sequence: CASIHVTENTEAFF. Written as DNA, the CDR3 is TGTGCCAGCATACACGTGACAGAGAACACTGAAGCTTTCTTT. The whole variable domain, filled in from reference TRBV5-4 and TRBJ1-1, reads ETGVTQSPTHLIKTRGQQVTLRCSSQSGHNTVSWYQQALGQGPQFIFQYYREEENGRGNFPPRFSGLQFPNYSSELNVNALELDDSALYLCASIHVTENTEAFFGQGTRLTVV.

This chain connects TRBV30 to TRBJ2-5; 10 bases are a match to TRBD2. Trimming at V came to 5 bases and at J to 1 base, leaving 10 bases not matched to a gene. Germline V CDR1 and CDR2: GTSNPN, SVGIG (reference sequence). This CDR3 contains 16 residues. CDR3 sequence reads: CAWGDLGLAAQETQYF. Here the CDR3 DNA reads TGTGCCTGGGGTGACCTCGGACTAGCGGCCCAAGAGACCCAGTACTTC.

The V gene is TRBV6-6, the J gene TRBJ1-5, with D unclear. V dropped 5 bases and J dropped 5 bases, with 13 bases sitting between them. From germline, CDR1 is MNHNY and CDR2 SVGAGI (reference sequence). This CDR3 region has 14 residues. CDR3 coding DNA: TGTGCCAGCAGTCCCGGACGCTCGGATCAGCCCCAGCATTTT. This translates into CASSPGRSDQPQHF.

This sequence joins TRBV4-2 and TRBJ2-3; D remains ambiguous. This CDR3 spans 15 amino acids. Per germline, CDR1 LGHNA and CDR2 YNFKEQ. The V gene lost 1 base and the J gene lost 6 bases, with 14 bases spanning the gap. CDR3 sequence: CASSQAIPSSDTQYF. In DNA form, the CDR3 reads TGTGCCAGCAGCCAAGCCATTCCCTCATCGGATACGCAGTATTTT.

This clone has just a few counts. This chain's CDR3 is CASSLVRYGQAFF. For the CDR3, the DNA is TGTGCCAGCAGCTTAGTTCGGTATGGCCAAGCTTTCTTT. This chain connects TRBV7-8 to TRBJ1-1; the D is unclear. Trimming left V 1 base short and J 9 bases short, with 12 bases between. This CDR3 is built from 13 residues. CDR1 and CDR2 (germline): SGHVS, FQNEAQ.

This rearrangement joins TRBV30 to TRBJ1-4; D unresolved. The CDR3 totals 10 residues. Germline V gene data show CDR1 as GTSNPN and CDR2 as SVGIG (reference sequence). V lost 2 bases and J 8 bases, leaving 3 bases between the germline ends. The CDR3 sequence is CAWSREKLFF. The CDR3 region has the DNA TGTGCCTGGAGTCGGGAAAAACTGTTTTTT.